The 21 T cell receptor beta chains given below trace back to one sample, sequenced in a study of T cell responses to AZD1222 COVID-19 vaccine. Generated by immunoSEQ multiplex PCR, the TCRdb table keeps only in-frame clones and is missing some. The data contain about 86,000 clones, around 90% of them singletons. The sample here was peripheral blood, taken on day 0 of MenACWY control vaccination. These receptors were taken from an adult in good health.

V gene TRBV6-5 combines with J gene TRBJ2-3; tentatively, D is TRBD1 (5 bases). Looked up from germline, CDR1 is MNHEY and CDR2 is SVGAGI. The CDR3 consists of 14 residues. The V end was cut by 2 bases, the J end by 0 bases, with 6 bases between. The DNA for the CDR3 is TGTGCCAGCAGTTACAGGGGAAGCACAGATACGCAGTATTTT. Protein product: CASSYRGSTDTQYF.

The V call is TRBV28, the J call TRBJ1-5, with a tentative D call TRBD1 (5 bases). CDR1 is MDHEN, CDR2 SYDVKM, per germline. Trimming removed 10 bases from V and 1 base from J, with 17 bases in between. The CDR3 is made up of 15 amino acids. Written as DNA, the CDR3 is TGTGCCACCGTCGGGGGAGGAGGAAGCAATCAGCCCCAGCATTTT. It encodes CATVGGGGSNQPQHF.

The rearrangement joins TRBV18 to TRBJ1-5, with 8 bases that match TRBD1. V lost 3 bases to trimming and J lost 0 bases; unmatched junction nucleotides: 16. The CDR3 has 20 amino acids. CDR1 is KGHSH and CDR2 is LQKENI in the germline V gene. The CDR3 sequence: CASSPIPPGTGGNSNQPQHF. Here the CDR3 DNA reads TGTGCCAGCTCACCTATTCCACCAGGGACAGGAGGAAATAGCAATCAGCCCCAGCATTTT.

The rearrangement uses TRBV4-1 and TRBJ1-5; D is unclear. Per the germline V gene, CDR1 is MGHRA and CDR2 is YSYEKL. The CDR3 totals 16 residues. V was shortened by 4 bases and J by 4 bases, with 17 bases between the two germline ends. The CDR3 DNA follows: TGCGCCAGCAGCCCCATGGACGGATTAATGAATCAGCCCCAGCATTTT. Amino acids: CASSPMDGLMNQPQHF.

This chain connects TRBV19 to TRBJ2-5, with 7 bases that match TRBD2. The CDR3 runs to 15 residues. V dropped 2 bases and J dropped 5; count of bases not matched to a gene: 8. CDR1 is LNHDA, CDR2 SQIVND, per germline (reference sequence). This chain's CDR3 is CASSIPAGVGETQYF. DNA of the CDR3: TGTGCCAGTAGTATACCGGCGGGGGTCGGGGAGACCCAGTACTTC.

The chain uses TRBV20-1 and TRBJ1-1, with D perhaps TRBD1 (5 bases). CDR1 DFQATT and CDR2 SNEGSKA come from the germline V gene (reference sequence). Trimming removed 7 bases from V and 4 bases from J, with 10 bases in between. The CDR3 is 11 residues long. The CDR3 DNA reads TGCAGTGTCCAGGGTCCCACTGAAGCTTTCTTT. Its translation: CSVQGPTEAFF.

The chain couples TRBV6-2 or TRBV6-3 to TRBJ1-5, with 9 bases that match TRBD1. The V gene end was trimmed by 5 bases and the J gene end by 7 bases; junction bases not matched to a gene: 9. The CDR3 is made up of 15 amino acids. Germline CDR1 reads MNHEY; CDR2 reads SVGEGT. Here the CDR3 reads CASSPTQGAGQPQHF. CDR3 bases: TGTGCCAGCAGTCCGACACAGGGGGCCGGGCAGCCCCAGCATTTT.

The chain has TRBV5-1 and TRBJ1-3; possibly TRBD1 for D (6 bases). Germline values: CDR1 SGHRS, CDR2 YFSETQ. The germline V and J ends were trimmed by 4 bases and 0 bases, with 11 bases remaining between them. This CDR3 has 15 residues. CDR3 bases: TGCGCCAGCAGCCTGGACAGATCCTCTGGAAACACCATATATTTT. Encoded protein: CASSLDRSSGNTIYF.

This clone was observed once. CDR3 in amino acids: CASSESAGGLSNQPQHF. The DNA for the CDR3 is TGTGCCAGCAGTGAATCGGCAGGGGGCTTGAGCAATCAGCCCCAGCATTTT. The chain joins TRBV6-1 to TRBJ1-5; 8 positions match TRBD1. Germline V gene lookup returns CDR1 MNHNS and CDR2 SASEGT. The ends lost 2 bases at V and 1 base at J; junction bases unmatched: 7. This CDR3 is 17 amino acids long.

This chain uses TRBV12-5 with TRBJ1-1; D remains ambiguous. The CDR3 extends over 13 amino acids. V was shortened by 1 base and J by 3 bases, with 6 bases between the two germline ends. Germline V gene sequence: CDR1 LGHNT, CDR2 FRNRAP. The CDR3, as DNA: TGTGCTAGTGGTTTGGGAACTCACACTGAAGCTTTCTTT. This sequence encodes CASGLGTHTEAFF.

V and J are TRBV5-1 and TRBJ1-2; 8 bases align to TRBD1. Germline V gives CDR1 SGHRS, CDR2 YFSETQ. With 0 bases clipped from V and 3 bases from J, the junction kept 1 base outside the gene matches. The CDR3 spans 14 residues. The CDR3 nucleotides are TGCGCCAGCAGCTTGGCGGACAGGGACTATGGCTACACCTTC. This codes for CASSLADRDYGYTF.

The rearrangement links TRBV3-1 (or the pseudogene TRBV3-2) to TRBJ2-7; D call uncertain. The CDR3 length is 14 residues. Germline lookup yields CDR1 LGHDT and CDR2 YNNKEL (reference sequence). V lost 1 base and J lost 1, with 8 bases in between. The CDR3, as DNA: TGTGCCAGCAGCCAAGCTACTCGATCCTACGAGCAGTACTTC. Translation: CASSQATRSYEQYF.

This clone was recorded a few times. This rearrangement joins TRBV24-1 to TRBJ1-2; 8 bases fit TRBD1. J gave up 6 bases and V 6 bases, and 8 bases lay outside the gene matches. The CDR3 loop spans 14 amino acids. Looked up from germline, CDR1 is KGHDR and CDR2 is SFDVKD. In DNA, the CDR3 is TGTGCCACCAGTACGGGCAGGGGGCGAGATGGCTACACCTTC. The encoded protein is CATSTGRGRDGYTF.

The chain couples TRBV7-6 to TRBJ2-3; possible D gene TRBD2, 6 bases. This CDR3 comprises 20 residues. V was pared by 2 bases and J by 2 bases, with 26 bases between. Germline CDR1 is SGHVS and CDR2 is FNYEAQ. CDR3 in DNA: TGTGCCAGCAGCTTATTAGCCGGCGGGACGGGCCGTCGCAACACAGATACGCAGTATTTT. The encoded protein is CASSLLAGGTGRRNTDTQYF. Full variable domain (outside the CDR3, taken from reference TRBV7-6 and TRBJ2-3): GAGVSQSPRYKVTKRGQDVALRCDPISGHVSLYWYRQALGQGPEFLTYFNYEAQQDKSGLPNDRFSAERPEGSISTLTIQRTEQRDSAMYRCASSLLAGGTGRRNTDTQYFGPGTRLTVL.

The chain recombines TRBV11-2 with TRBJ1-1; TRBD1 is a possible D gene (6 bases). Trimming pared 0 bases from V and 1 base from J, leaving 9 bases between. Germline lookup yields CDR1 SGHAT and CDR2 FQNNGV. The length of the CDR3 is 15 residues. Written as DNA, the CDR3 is TGTGCCAGCAGCTTAGACGGACAGCCGAACACTGAAGCTTTCTTT. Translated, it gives CASSLDGQPNTEAFF.

CDR3 in DNA: TGTGCCAGCAGTGAGCGGGGGGGGAACACCGGGGAGCTGTTTTTT. This translates into CASSERGGNTGELFF. The rearrangement links TRBV6-4 to TRBJ2-2; 9 bases are shared with TRBD2. Trimming took 3 bases from V and 1 from J; bases not matched to a gene: 0. The CDR3 extends over 15 amino acids. Germline V gene data show CDR1 as MRHNA and CDR2 as SNTAGT.

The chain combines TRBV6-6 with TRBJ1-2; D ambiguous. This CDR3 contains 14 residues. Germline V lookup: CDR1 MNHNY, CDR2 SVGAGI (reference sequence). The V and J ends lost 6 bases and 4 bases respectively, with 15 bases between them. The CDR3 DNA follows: TGTGCCAGCAGCCCCCGGTCCCGACCCTATGGCTACACCTTC. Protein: CASSPRSRPYGYTF.

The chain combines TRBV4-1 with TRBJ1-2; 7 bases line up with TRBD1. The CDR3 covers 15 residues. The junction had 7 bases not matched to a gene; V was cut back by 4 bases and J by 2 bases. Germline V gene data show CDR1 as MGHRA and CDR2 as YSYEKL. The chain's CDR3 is CASSRGTDRNYGYTF. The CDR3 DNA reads TGCGCCAGCAGCCGAGGGACAGATAGGAACTATGGCTACACCTTC.

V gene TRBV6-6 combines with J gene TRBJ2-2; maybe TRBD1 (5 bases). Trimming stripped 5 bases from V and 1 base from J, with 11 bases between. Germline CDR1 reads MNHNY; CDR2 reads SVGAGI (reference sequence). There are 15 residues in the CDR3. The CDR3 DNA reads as TGTGCCAGCAGTGGCAGGGTGCAGAACACCGGGGAGCTGTTTTTT. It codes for CASSGRVQNTGELFF.

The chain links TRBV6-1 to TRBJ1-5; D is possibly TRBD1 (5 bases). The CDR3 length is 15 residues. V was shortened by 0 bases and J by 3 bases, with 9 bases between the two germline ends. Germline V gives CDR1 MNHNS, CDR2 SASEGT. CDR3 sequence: CASSEAWTNNQPQHF. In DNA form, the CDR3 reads TGTGCCAGCAGTGAAGCTTGGACAAACAATCAGCCCCAGCATTTT.

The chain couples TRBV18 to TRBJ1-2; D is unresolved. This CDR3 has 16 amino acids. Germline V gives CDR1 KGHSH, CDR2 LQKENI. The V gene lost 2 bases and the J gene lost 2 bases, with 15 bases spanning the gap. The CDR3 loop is CASSPSVRATNYGYTF. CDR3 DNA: TGTGCCAGCTCACCATCAGTACGAGCAACGAACTATGGCTACACCTTC.